This TCR beta chain was captured in a study of blood T cell repertoires in COVID-19. Germline CDR1 GTSNPN, CDR2 SVGIG (reference sequence). The V and J ends lost 1 base and 9 bases respectively, with 7 bases between them. The CDR3 loop spans 11 amino acids. Sequencing was performed with immunoSEQ multiplex PCR; in TCRdb, only in-frame clones are kept and a portion is missing. The table lists fewer than 300,000 clones, around 90% of them singletons. In this sample, this clone turned up once. Material for sequencing was PBMCs or T cells enriched from blood (not recorded which). The chain recombines TRBV30 with TRBJ1-5; D unresolved. The receptor was derived from a woman aged 30 to 39 who had recovered from COVID-19. CDR3 protein: CAWSDGWPQHF. As DNA, the CDR3 is TGTGCCTGGAGTGACGGTTGGCCCCAGCATTTT.